These 24 T cell receptor beta chains were all obtained from the same sample, sequenced in a study of Ad26.COV2.S vaccination and SARS-CoV-2 variants. The treatment denotes: around 19 received Ad26.COV2.S at low or high dose, single or two shots; about 5 received placebo; per-sample allocation not given. Day 63 following the first vaccine or placebo injection was when the samples were taken. Produced via immunoSEQ multiplex PCR; TCRdb's table is partial and in-frame only. The sample shows 510,000 or so clones, around 88% of them seen only once. Source: peripheral blood, taken in a trial of Ad26.COV2.S vaccine versus placebo. Every receptor here comes from a person aged 18-60 years who received the Ad26.COV2.S COVID-19 vaccine or a placebo.

The chain links TRBV4-1 to TRBJ1-1; maybe TRBD1 (6 bases). Trimming took 2 bases from V and 1 from J, leaving 11 bases between them. The CDR3 extends over 15 amino acids. The V gene's germline CDR1 is MGHRA and CDR2 YSYEKL. The CDR3 nucleotides read TGCGCCAGCAGCCAATCGCCGACAGGGAACACTGAAGCTTTCTTT. Its protein product is CASSQSPTGNTEAFF.

The rearrangement joins TRBV7-2 to TRBJ2-1; D gene ambiguous. Germline CDR1 and CDR2: SGHTA and FQGNSA. The ends were cut back, 2 bases at V and 2 bases at J, with 7 bases in the middle. CDR3 size: 14 residues. In DNA form, the CDR3 reads TGTGCCAGCAGCTTATCTAGTCCCTACAATGAGCAGTTCTTC. The encoded protein is CASSLSSPYNEQFF.

V usage is TRBV29-1 and J usage is TRBJ1-1, with D possibly TRBD1 on 5 matching bases. Per germline, CDR1 SQVTM and CDR2 ANQGSEA. V was trimmed by 7 bases and J by 2 bases, leaving 17 bases between them. This CDR3 has 14 amino acids. CDR3 loop: CSAREAAANTEAFF. The CDR3 region has the DNA TGCAGCGCCAGGGAAGCGGCGGCTAACACTGAAGCTTTCTTT.

This clone turned up a few times. The same CDR3 also results from other DNA sequences found in this sample. V usage is TRBV29-1 and J usage is TRBJ1-5; D is ambiguous. The CDR3 is 12 residues long. Germline V CDR1 and CDR2: SQVTM, ANQGSEA. V lost 4 bases, J lost 4 bases, and 8 bases lay in between. CDR3 residues: CSVGDRNQPQHF. The CDR3 nucleotides read TGCAGCGTTGGAGACCGAAATCAGCCCCAGCATTTT.

The table lists this clone with a few counts. The chain recombines TRBV19 with TRBJ2-3, with a possible D match to TRBD2 (6 bases). Germline CDR1 and CDR2: LNHDA and SQIVND (reference sequence). The V end lost 7 bases, the J end lost 4 bases, and 15 bases lay between the germline ends. This CDR3 is built from 14 residues. The CDR3 DNA reads as TGTGCCAGTACCAACTACGGAGGGTCAGATACGCAGTATTTT. Translated: CASTNYGGSDTQYF.

The chain combines TRBV28 with TRBJ1-5; D gene uncertain. In germline, CDR1 is MDHEN, CDR2 SYDVKM. Trimming cost V 6 bases and J 0 bases, with 6 bases left between them. This CDR3 region has 13 residues. The CDR3 protein is CASRKYSNQPQHF. The CDR3, as DNA: TGTGCCAGCAGGAAGTATAGCAATCAGCCCCAGCATTTT.

This clone has more than one count but fewer than ten. This chain links TRBV28 with TRBJ1-1; D gene unclear. This CDR3 region has 14 residues. Germline values: CDR1 MDHEN, CDR2 SYDVKM. The V gene lost 6 bases and the J gene lost 7 bases, with 18 bases spanning the gap. CDR3 DNA: TGTGCCAGCAGAGGCAACCGGGGAGGGTATGAAGCTTTCTTT. Translated, it gives CASRGNRGGYEAFF.

The CDR3 spells CASSGAGGAAKNIQYF. The CDR3 DNA is TGTGCCAGCAGTGGCGCTGGGGGAGCAGCCAAAAACATTCAGTACTTC. The chain carries TRBV25-1 and TRBJ2-4; D possibly matches TRBD1 or TRBD2 (5 bases each). CDR1 and CDR2 (germline): MGHDK, SYGVNS. V was clipped by 4 bases and J by 0 bases, with 13 bases between them. The CDR3 loop spans 16 amino acids.

This chain joins TRBV29-1 and TRBJ2-3, with no clear D. The CDR3 runs to 12 residues. The V end was cut by 4 bases, the J end by 6 bases, with 11 bases between. Germline values: CDR1 SQVTM, CDR2 ANQGSEA. The CDR3 spells CSVARVSDTQYF. The DNA for the CDR3 is TGCAGCGTTGCTCGGGTGTCCGATACGCAGTATTTT.

The gene calls are TRBV5-3 and TRBJ2-2; a possible D gene is TRBD2 (6 bases). TRBV5-3 is an open reading frame, and its role is uncertain. The CDR3 consists of 16 residues. V lost 2 bases, J lost 0 bases, and 11 bases lay in between. The CDR3 DNA is TGTGCCAGAAGCTTCCCCCGGGACTCGAACACCGGGGAGCTGTTTTTT. Residues: CARSFPRDSNTGELFF.

The chain is built from TRBV7-3 and TRBJ2-1; D is undetermined. Germline V gene lookup returns CDR1 SGHTA and CDR2 FQGTGA. V was pared by 2 bases and J by 0 bases, with 11 bases between. CDR3 length: 16 amino acids. The chain's CDR3 is CASSLDLAASYNEQFF. The DNA of the CDR3 is TGTGCCAGCAGCTTAGATTTAGCAGCCTCCTACAATGAGCAGTTCTTC.

This clone was seen once. The V and J genes are TRBV9 and TRBJ2-1, with TRBD2 as a possible D gene (6 bases). The germline V gene encodes CDR1 SGDLS and CDR2 YYNGEE. Trimming pared 0 bases from V and 7 bases from J, leaving 20 bases between. This CDR3 is 17 amino acids long. The chain's CDR3 is CASSVVGGTPGRNEQFF. CDR3 sequence (DNA): TGTGCCAGCAGCGTAGTTGGGGGGACTCCGGGGAGGAATGAGCAGTTCTTC.

The chain carries TRBV6-1 and TRBJ2-1, with D possibly matching TRBD2 (6 bases). Trimming pared 2 bases from V and 8 bases from J, leaving 16 bases between. This CDR3 contains 15 residues. Germline V gene data show CDR1 as MNHNS and CDR2 as SASEGT. The CDR3 bases are TGTGCCAGCAGTGAACAACATTCCGGGGGTGATGAGCAGTTCTTC. Its translation: CASSEQHSGGDEQFF.

The J gene is TRBJ2-3, the V gene TRBV5-4; D unclear. Germline lookup yields CDR1 SGHNT and CDR2 YYREEE (reference sequence). This CDR3 has 13 residues. V lost 4 bases to trimming and J lost 2 bases, with 8 bases between them. In nucleotides, the CDR3 is TGTGCCAGCAGCCTAATGGACACAGATACGCAGTATTTT. Translation: CASSLMDTDTQYF.

In its sample, this clone was seen a few times. V gene TRBV7-8 combines with J gene TRBJ1-1; D uncertain. Germline values: CDR1 SGHVS, CDR2 FQNEAQ. The CDR3 spans 15 residues. Trimming took 5 bases from V and 1 from J, leaving 14 bases between them. The CDR3: CASSPTAVTNTEAFF. The CDR3 bases are TGTGCCAGCAGCCCGACGGCTGTTACGAACACTGAAGCTTTCTTT.

The chain combines TRBV2 with TRBJ1-2, with D unresolved. CDR1 and CDR2 (germline): SNHLY, FYNNEI. The CDR3 has 13 amino acids. Trimming took 1 base from V and 4 from J, leaving 7 bases between them. The CDR3 coding sequence is TGTGCCAGCAGTGAAGTAGGAGGCTATGGCTACACCTTC. Its protein product is CASSEVGGYGYTF.

V is TRBV7-3 and J is TRBJ2-1; no clear D. Germline assignment: CDR1 SGHTA and CDR2 FQGTGA. V lost 2 bases to trimming and J lost 6 bases, with 8 bases between them. The CDR3 spans 13 residues. This CDR3 reads CASSLQASNEQFF. The DNA of the CDR3 is TGTGCCAGCAGCTTACAGGCTAGCAATGAGCAGTTCTTC. Variable domain in full (rest from reference TRBV7-3 and TRBJ2-1): GAGVSQTPSNKVTEKGKYVELRCDPISGHTALYWYRQSLGQGPEFLIYFQGTGAADDSGLPNDRFFAVRPEGSVSTLKIQRTERGDSAVYLCASSLQASNEQFFGPGTRLTVL.

This clone has more than one count but fewer than ten. The V call is TRBV28, the J call TRBJ2-7, with D possibly called TRBD1 or TRBD2 (5 bases each). The CDR3 extends over 15 amino acids. V lost 6 bases, J lost 3 bases, and 18 bases lay in between. In germline, CDR1 is MDHEN, CDR2 SYDVKM. This CDR3 is CASRYQGRRFYEQYF. Here the CDR3 DNA reads TGTGCCAGCAGGTACCAGGGTAGGAGGTTCTACGAGCAGTACTTC.

The V and J genes are TRBV20-1 and TRBJ2-3, with a tentative D call TRBD1 (5 bases). Trimming took 6 bases from V and 4 from J, leaving 5 bases between them. There are 10 residues in the CDR3. CDR1 is DFQATT, CDR2 SNEGSKA, per germline (reference sequence). In nucleotides, the CDR3 is TGCAGTGCAGGGGCAGATACGCAGTATTTT. This translates into CSAGADTQYF.

This clone came up a few times. The chain recombines TRBV5-4 with TRBJ2-2; 10 bases align to TRBD2. Trimming at V came to 4 bases and at J to 7 bases, leaving 7 bases not matched to a gene. The CDR3 runs 15 residues. Looked up from germline, CDR1 is SGHNT and CDR2 is YYREEE (reference sequence). The CDR3 spells CASSPIAGGDGELFF. CDR3 nucleotides: TGTGCCAGCAGCCCCATAGCGGGAGGAGACGGGGAGCTGTTTTTT. The full variable domain, its missing parts supplied by reference TRBV5-4 and TRBJ2-2, is ETGVTQSPTHLIKTRGQQVTLRCSSQSGHNTVSWYQQALGQGPQFIFQYYREEENGRGNFPPRFSGLQFPNYSSELNVNALELDDSALYLCASSPIAGGDGELFFGEGSRLTVL.

The count of this clone is one. This chain uses TRBV3-1 (or the pseudogene TRBV3-2) with TRBJ2-1, with 8 bases fitting TRBD2. CDR1 LGHDT and CDR2 YNNKEL come from the germline V gene (reference sequence). J lost 13 bases, V lost 4 bases, and 9 bases had no gene match. The CDR3 consists of 13 residues. CDR3 in DNA: TGTGCCAGCAGCCTCGGCGGGGTAGCGGGACAGTTCTTC. Residues: CASSLGGVAGQFF.

This clone occurred many times. The chain combines TRBV5-5 with TRBJ1-5, with 7 bases fitting TRBD1. The ends lost 0 bases at V and 1 base at J; junction bases unmatched: 4. The germline V gene has CDR1 SGHKS and CDR2 YYEKEE (reference sequence). The CDR3 extends over 16 amino acids. The DNA of the CDR3 is TGTGCCAGCAGCTTGGGGGAGGACAGGAGCAATCAGCCCCAGCATTTT. Translation: CASSLGEDRSNQPQHF. The entire variable domain, with the rest obtained from reference TRBV5-5 and TRBJ1-5, is as follows: DAGVTQSPTHLIKTRGQQVTLRCSPISGHKSVSWYQQVLGQGPQFIFQYYEKEERGRGNFPDRFSARQFPNYSSELNVNALLLGDSALYLCASSLGEDRSNQPQHFGDGTRLSIL.

The chain uses TRBV15 and TRBJ2-1; D is ambiguous. CDR3 size: 13 residues. Germline CDR1 is LNHNV and CDR2 is YYDKDF (reference sequence). Trimming pared 5 bases from V and 9 bases from J, leaving 14 bases between. The CDR3 loop is CATSLRSDGEQFF. DNA for the CDR3: TGTGCCACCAGCTTACGGTCTGACGGTGAGCAGTTCTTC.

The chain uses TRBV7-9 and TRBJ2-5, with D possibly matching TRBD1 (5 bases). The CDR3 has 13 residues. V gave up 3 bases and J gave up 5 bases, with 10 bases separating them. Germline lookup yields CDR1 SEHNR and CDR2 FQNEAQ (reference sequence). This CDR3 reads CASSFQGSETQYF. As DNA, the CDR3 is TGTGCCAGCAGCTTCCAGGGATCGGAGACCCAGTACTTC.